The rows below give T cell receptor beta chains drawn from one sample of a study of cytotoxic CD8 clonotypes in ibrutinib-treated CLL. Assay: immunoSEQ multiplex PCR; the TCRdb copy retains only in-frame clones and omits some. The sample contains 270,000 or so clones, about 72% of which appear only once. This specimen consisted of PBMCs, obtained at disease progression, from a patient treated with ibrutinib. The source is a human donor with chronic lymphocytic leukemia. Each CDR3 is given with its conserved first and last residue. D genes are given only for firm matches. Expanded clones get a size class; other rows say once, few or many, or leave the size out.

d_call	cdr3_length	v_call	j_call	clone_size	cdr3_aa	cdr3_nt
NA	15	TRBV10-3	TRBJ2-5	NA	CAISESGVHQETQYF	TGTGCCATCAGTGAGTCGGGCGTTCACCAAGAGACCCAGTACTTC
TRBD2	17	TRBV4-3	TRBJ2-7	NA	CASSQDPTSGSPGEQYF	TGCGCCAGCAGCCAAGATCCCACTAGCGGGAGCCCCGGGGAGCAGTACTTC
NA	14	TRBV7-9	TRBJ2-3	few	CASITIELGDTQYF	TGTGCCAGCATCACTATCGAACTTGGAGATACGCAGTATTTT
NA	11	TRBV25-1	TRBJ2-7	NA	CASRSGFEQYF	TGTGCCAGCAGATCAGGGTTCGAGCAGTACTTC
TRBD2	15	TRBV5-1	TRBJ2-1	once	CASSSAGLTNSEQFF	TGCGCCAGCAGCTCAGCGGGGTTAACTAATAGTGAGCAGTTCTTC
NA	15	TRBV15	TRBJ2-7	NA	CATSRGGTVRHEQYF	TGTGCCACCAGCAGAGGCGGGACAGTTCGACACGAGCAGTACTTC
TRBD1	13	TRBV6-5	TRBJ1-4	NA	CASRRGQGEKLFF	TGTGCCAGCAGACGCGGACAGGGAGAAAAACTGTTTTTT
NA	13	TRBV11-2	TRBJ2-1	few	CASSLGGSVEQFF	TGTGCCAGCAGCTTAGGAGGGTCGGTTGAGCAGTTCTTC
TRBD1	14	TRBV6-6	TRBJ1-2	NA	CASSQDRGRGGYTF	TGTGCCAGCAGCCAGGACAGGGGGCGAGGTGGCTACACCTTC
NA	20	TRBV1	TRBJ2-1	NA	CTSSQDSPEGERESYNEQFF	TGCACCAGCAGCCAAGACTCCCCGGAGGGTGAGCGGGAGTCGTACAATGAGCAGTTCTTC
NA	17	TRBV18	TRBJ1-2	NA	CASSPKGPGRVNYGYTF	TGTGCCAGCTCACCAAAAGGGCCCGGCAGGGTCAACTATGGCTACACCTTC
TRBD1	14	TRBV27	TRBJ2-7	few	CASSRDRVSDEQYF	TGTGCCAGCAGCAGGGACAGGGTATCTGACGAGCAGTACTTC
NA	15	TRBV4-3	TRBJ2-7	NA	CASSQEYGSSYEQYF	TGCGCCAGCAGCCAAGAATACGGGAGCTCCTACGAGCAGTACTTC
NA	15	TRBV7-3	TRBJ2-3	few	CASSLNVPSGDTQYF	TGTGCCAGCAGCTTAAATGTGCCGAGCGGAGATACGCAGTATTTT
NA	11	TRBV5-4	TRBJ1-1	NA	CASSSNTEAFF	TGTGCCAGCAGCTCGAACACTGAAGCTTTCTTT
TRBD2	15	TRBV6-6	TRBJ2-3	NA	CASSVAGGPTDTQYF	TGTGCCAGCAGCGTAGCGGGAGGGCCGACAGATACGCAGTATTTT
TRBD2	14	TRBV5-1	TRBJ2-3	NA	CASSFSGNTDTQYF	TGCGCCAGCAGCTTTAGCGGGAACACAGATACGCAGTATTTT